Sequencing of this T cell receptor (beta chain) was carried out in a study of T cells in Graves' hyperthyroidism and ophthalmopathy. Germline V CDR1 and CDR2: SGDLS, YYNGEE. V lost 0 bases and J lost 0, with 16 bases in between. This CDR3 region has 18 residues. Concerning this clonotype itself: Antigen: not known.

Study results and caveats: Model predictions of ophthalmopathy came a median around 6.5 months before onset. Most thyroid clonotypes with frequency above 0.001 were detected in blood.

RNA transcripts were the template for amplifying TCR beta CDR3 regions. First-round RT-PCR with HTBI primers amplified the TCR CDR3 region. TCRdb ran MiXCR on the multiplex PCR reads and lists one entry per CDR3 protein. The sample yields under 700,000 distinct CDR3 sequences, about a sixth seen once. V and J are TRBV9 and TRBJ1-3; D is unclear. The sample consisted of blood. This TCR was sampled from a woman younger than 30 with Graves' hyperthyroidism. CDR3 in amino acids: CASSVAAASQLSGNTIYF. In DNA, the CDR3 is TGTGCCAGCAGCGTAGCAGCGGCTTCCCAACTCTCTGGAAACACCATATATTTT.